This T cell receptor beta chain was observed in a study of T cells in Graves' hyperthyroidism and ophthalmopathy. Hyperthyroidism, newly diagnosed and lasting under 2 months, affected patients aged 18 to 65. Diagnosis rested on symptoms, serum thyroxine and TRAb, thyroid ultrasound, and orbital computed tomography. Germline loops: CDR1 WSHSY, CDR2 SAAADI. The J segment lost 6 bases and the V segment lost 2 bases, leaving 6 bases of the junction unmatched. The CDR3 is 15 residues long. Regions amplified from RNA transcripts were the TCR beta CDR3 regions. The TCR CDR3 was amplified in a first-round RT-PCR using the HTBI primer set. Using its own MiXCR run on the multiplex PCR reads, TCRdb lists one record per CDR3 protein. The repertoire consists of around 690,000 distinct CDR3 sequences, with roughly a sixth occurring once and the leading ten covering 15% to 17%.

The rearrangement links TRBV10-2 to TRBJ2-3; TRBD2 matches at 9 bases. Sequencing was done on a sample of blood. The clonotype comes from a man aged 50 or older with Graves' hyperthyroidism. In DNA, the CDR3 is TGCGCCAGCAGTGAGGGGACTAGCCCAGGGGATACGCAGTATTTT. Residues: CASSEGTSPGDTQYF.